The rows below give T cell receptor beta chains drawn from one sample of a study of cytomegalovirus exposure and HLA in healthy donors. Measured with immunoSEQ multiplex PCR; TCRdb has only the in-frame clones, and not every one. The sample contains fewer than 200,000 clones, roughly 80% of which appear only once. What was sequenced was PBMCs. The receptors shown here come from a woman aged 18-35 years in good health and CMV-seronegative. The CDR3 runs from the conserved cysteine through the conserved F or W. A D gene is named only where the DNA matches it firmly. Clone sizes are given selectively: once, few, many, or a class where the clone is expanded.

TRBJ2-7	.	.	TRBV11-3	CASSLEGEQYF	TGTGCCAGCAGCCTTGAGGGCGAGCAGTACTTC
TRBJ2-1	.	TRBD1	TRBV5-1	CASSGWTGEGNNEQFF	TGCGCCAGCAGCGGCTGGACAGGAGAAGGGAACAATGAGCAGTTCTTC
TRBJ2-1	.	TRBD2	TRBV7-3	CASSLGSGRAYNEQFF	TGTGCCAGCAGCTTAGGGAGCGGGAGGGCCTACAATGAGCAGTTCTTC
TRBJ1-2	once	.	TRBV28	CASSLGLQGLHGYTF	TGTGCCAGCAGTTTAGGTTTACAGGGTCTCCATGGCTACACCTTC
TRBJ1-2	.	.	TRBV13	CASSLGLVSGNYGYTF	TGTGCCAGCAGCTTAGGCCTCGTCTCAGGGAACTATGGCTACACCTTC
TRBJ2-6	.	.	TRBV5-8	CASSRHSSGANVLTF	TGTGCCAGCAGCCGACACTCCTCTGGGGCCAACGTCCTGACTTTC
TRBJ1-6	.	.	TRBV28	CASVAVHNSPLHF	TGTGCCAGCGTCGCAGTCCATAATTCACCCCTCCACTTT
TRBJ1-2	once	.	TRBV18	CASSGSGDNYGYTF	TGTGCCAGCTCAGGATCGGGGGATAACTATGGCTACACCTTC
TRBJ1-1	.	.	TRBV6-5	CASRIKGVDTEAFF	TGTGCCAGCAGAATCAAAGGGGTTGACACTGAAGCTTTCTTT
TRBJ2-7	.	.	TRBV6-5	CASSYEGVSYEQYF	TGTGCCAGCAGTTACGAGGGAGTAAGCTACGAGCAGTACTTC
TRBJ2-7	.	TRBD1	TRBV7-9	CASSLEWTGSEQYF	TGTGCCAGCAGCTTAGAGTGGACAGGGTCCGAGCAGTACTTC
TRBJ2-1	.	.	TRBV19	CASSLRRGEQFF	TGTGCCAGTAGTCTTCGGAGGGGTGAGCAGTTCTTC
TRBJ2-7	many	TRBD2	TRBV6-1	CASSETSGSSYEQYF	TGTGCCAGCAGTGAAACCAGCGGGAGCTCCTACGAGCAGTACTTC
TRBJ1-1	.	.	TRBV7-9	CASSPPAGRNTEAFF	TGTGCCAGCAGCCCCCCGGCAGGAAGAAACACTGAAGCTTTCTTT
TRBJ2-7	.	.	TRBV4-1	CASSQDSSSSYEQYF	TGCGCCAGCAGCCAAGACTCCTCCAGCTCCTACGAGCAGTACTTC
TRBJ2-2	.	TRBD2	TRBV28	CASQASLGGRRDTGELFF	TGTGCCAGCCAAGCGTCTCTAGGCGGGAGAAGGGACACCGGGGAGCTGTTTTTT
TRBJ1-1	few	.	TRBV27	CASRSSAVMNTEAFF	TGTGCCAGCAGATCCAGCGCAGTCATGAACACTGAAGCTTTCTTT
TRBJ1-2	.	TRBD1	TRBV6-1	CASSGGQGVYGYTF	TGTGCCAGCAGTGGCGGACAGGGGGTCTATGGCTACACCTTC
TRBJ1-2	.	TRBD1	TRBV5-1	CASSPGQGGYGYTF	TGCGCCAGCAGCCCCGGACAGGGCGGCTATGGCTACACCTTC
TRBJ1-2	.	TRBD1	TRBV19	CASSDLQGAAEGYTF	TGTGCCAGTAGTGATCTCCAGGGGGCGGCGGAGGGCTACACCTTC
TRBJ1-1	.	.	TRBV6-1	CASTAQGDSAFF	TGTGCCAGCACCGCACAGGGAGATTCAGCTTTCTTT
TRBJ2-2	.	TRBD2	TRBV15	CATSTRLASTGELFF	TGTGCCACCAGCACTCGACTAGCGTCCACCGGGGAGCTGTTTTTT
TRBJ2-7	once	TRBD2	TRBV4-1	CASSQGLAGGYEQYF	TGCGCCAGCAGCCAGGGACTAGCGGGAGGGTACGAGCAGTACTTC
TRBJ1-2	.	.	TRBV7-2	CASSLVGGALDGYTF	TGTGCCAGCAGCTTAGTCGGAGGGGCACTTGATGGCTACACCTTC
TRBJ2-1	.	.	TRBV13	CASSFQNNEQFF	TGTGCCAGCAGCTTCCAGAATAATGAGCAGTTCTTC
TRBJ2-1	.	TRBD2	TRBV10-3	CAISSLAGRQFF	TGTGCCATCAGTTCACTAGCGGGTCGGCAGTTCTTC
TRBJ1-5	.	.	TRBV15	CATSRVDTGGNQPQHF	TGTGCCACCAGCAGAGTTGATACGGGAGGTAATCAGCCCCAGCATTTT
TRBJ2-7	.	.	TRBV15	CATSRPGASSYEQYF	TGTGCCACCAGTCGCCCAGGGGCAAGCTCCTACGAGCAGTACTTC
TRBJ2-3	.	TRBD2	TRBV28	CASSLSGLASTDTQYF	TGTGCCAGCAGTTTATCCGGACTAGCCAGCACAGATACGCAGTATTTT
TRBJ2-2	few	.	TRBV7-9	CASSELGRQGGELFF	TGTGCCAGCAGCGAACTGGGCCGGCAGGGCGGGGAGCTGTTTTTT
TRBJ1-1	.	.	TRBV4-1	CASSQDTLRDAFF	TGCGCCAGCAGCCAAGATACGTTGAGGGATGCTTTCTTT